The sequence of this T cell receptor beta chain was determined in a study of OX40 agonist ivuxolimab in advanced cancers. About the research overall: Ivuxolimab doses were 0.01, 0.1, 0.3, 1.5, 3 or 10 mg/kg every 2 weeks. Previous treatment with anti-PD-1, anti-PD-L1 or anti-CTLA-4 therapy was allowed; 40% had received some.

In the case of this clone: No antigen is known for it.

Study-level points and caveats: Both CD4+ and CD8+ T cell populations in blood had undergone clonal expansion by week 6 at 0.1 to 3.0 mg/kg. In general, CD8+ T cells held more expanded clones than CD4+ did, on average.

Germline values: CDR1 SGDLS, CDR2 YYNGEE. The CDR3 extends over 10 amino acids. Trimming took off 9 bases at V and 7 bases at J, with 10 bases between the two ends. Here immunoSEQ multiplex PCR was the method, and the copy in TCRdb shows in-frame clones only, minus some. Among about 33,000 clones, roughly 87% were seen once, and the ten largest hold approximately 27%. V usage is TRBV9 and J usage is TRBJ2-5; no definite D call. The clonotype was recovered from an adult with an advanced solid tumor such as melanoma, head and neck, liver or kidney cancer. Material: CD4+ or CD8+ T cells sorted from blood, obtained in a trial of the OX40 agonist ivuxolimab. Written as DNA, the CDR3 is TGTGCCATTCAGACCGGGACCCAGTACTTC. Amino acid sequence: CAIQTGTQYF.